This TCR beta chain was obtained from a study of vaccination effects on CD4 cells after COVID-19. The CDR3 totals 14 residues. J was trimmed by 3 bases and V by 5 bases; bases with no gene match: 5. CDR1 and CDR2 from the germline V gene are KGHDR and SFDVKD. Generated by immunoSEQ multiplex PCR, the TCRdb table keeps only in-frame clones and is missing some. The sample has some 30,000 clones, just under 75% seen once. Of note for this clone: Its antigen is not known.

The ViraFEST assay expanded antigen-specific CD4+ T cells with viral peptide pools before sequencing. Having been cultured for approximately ten days, the cells underwent CD4+ T cell isolation. Every participant took two doses of the BNT162b2 or mRNA-1273 vaccine. Half-medium exchanges with IL-2 medium took place on days 3 and 7. The origin of this receptor is a human donor who received a COVID-19 vaccine. The chain carries TRBV24-1 and TRBJ1-2; TRBD1 agrees at 7 bases. This specimen consisted of CD4+ T cells from PBMCs cultured with HCoV-229E spike peptides, obtained after COVID-19 vaccination. The CDR3 region is CATSALDRDYGYTF. CDR3 DNA: TGTGCCACCAGTGCCCTAGACAGGGACTATGGCTACACCTTC.